The 21 T cell receptor beta chains below all came from one sample that was sequenced in a study of post-analysis software for immune sequencing data. Unique molecular identifiers tagged the TCR beta cDNA libraries. One entry per CDR3 protein, called by TCRdb with MiXCR from the PCR reads. The sample carries about 460,000 distinct CDR3 sequences, 45% recorded once. Broader study findings: In patients, TRBV5-6, TRBV5-1 and TRBV20-1 belonged to several TRBV segments found more frequently than in controls.

What these receptors recognize is not known. Sequencing was performed on blood. The receptors were gathered from a girl under 18 with multiple sclerosis.

The J gene is TRBJ2-4, the V gene TRBV20-1, with 7 bases lining up with TRBD1. Germline V lookup: CDR1 DFQATT, CDR2 SNEGSKA (reference sequence). Trimming cost V 4 bases and J 1 base; bases outside gene matches: 1. CDR3 length: 13 residues. DNA for the CDR3: TGCAGTGCTACACAGGGGGCCAAAAACATTCAGTACTTC. Its protein product is CSATQGAKNIQYF.

The CDR3 DNA reads as TGCGCCAGCAGCCAAGATAAGACAGGGGTTCAGGAGACCCAGTACTTC. This sequence encodes CASSQDKTGVQETQYF. The rearrangement links TRBV4-3 to TRBJ2-4; the match to TRBD1 covers 8 bases. With the DNA end fitting TRBJ2-5 better, the J assignment may be wrong. CDR1 is LGHNA and CDR2 is YSLEER in the germline V gene. This CDR3 has 16 residues.

V and J are TRBV7-9 and TRBJ1-2; no clear D gene. CDR3 length: 12 amino acids. Germline V lookup: CDR1 SEHNR, CDR2 FQNEAQ (reference sequence). V lost 3 bases and J 1 base, leaving 3 bases between the germline ends. The CDR3 region is CASSLDNYGYTF. CDR3 DNA sequence: TGTGCCAGCAGCTTGGATAACTATGGCTACACCTTC.

The chain has TRBV3-1 and TRBJ2-5; D is uncertain. Germline lookup yields CDR1 LGHDT and CDR2 YNNKEL (reference sequence). Trimming cost V 0 bases and J 3 bases, with 5 bases left between them. The CDR3 spans 13 residues. In nucleotides, the CDR3 is TGTGCCAGCAGCCAAGAGTCTGAAGAGACCCAGTACTTC. It yields the protein CASSQESEETQYF.

V is TRBV6-5 and J is TRBJ1-1; tentatively, D is TRBD1 (5 bases). CDR3 length: 13 residues. Trimming took 0 bases from V and 11 from J, leaving 13 bases between them. Germline loops: CDR1 MNHEY, CDR2 SVGAGI. The CDR3 spells CASSYSIGAQAFF. For the CDR3, the DNA is TGTGCCAGCAGTTACTCGATAGGGGCTCAGGCTTTCTTT.

This chain links TRBV4-1 with TRBJ2-1, with 8 bases aligning to TRBD2. Germline V gene data show CDR1 as MGHRA and CDR2 as YSYEKL. CDR3 length equals 15 residues. Trimming took 0 bases from V and 12 from J; bases not matched to a gene: 10. In nucleotides, the CDR3 is TGCGCCAGCAGCCAAGACGGGAGGGCCAGATCCGGGCAGTTCTTC. This codes for CASSQDGRARSGQFF.

This rearrangement joins TRBV29-1 to TRBJ1-2, with D maybe TRBD1 (5 bases). The V gene's germline CDR1 is SQVTM and CDR2 ANQGSEA. Trimming removed 2 bases at V and 7 bases at J, with 17 bases between. The CDR3 is 14 residues long. The CDR3 coding sequence is TGCAGCGTTGAATCCCAAGGGGAAAGGATTGGCTACACCTTC. This gives the protein CSVESQGERIGYTF. The variable domain in full, completed from reference TRBV29-1 and TRBJ1-2, reads SAVISQKPSRDICQRGTSLTIQCQVDSQVTMMFWYRQQPGQSLTLIATANQGSEATYESGFVIDKFPISRPNLTFSTLTVSNMSPEDSSIYLCSVESQGERIGYTFGSGTRLTVV.

The chain has TRBV29-1 and TRBJ1-1; D remains unclear. Trimming removed 8 bases from V and 1 base from J, with 14 bases in between. From germline, CDR1 is SQVTM and CDR2 ANQGSEA. The CDR3 extends over 13 amino acids. Here the CDR3 reads CSPVRVGNTEAFF. In DNA form, the CDR3 reads TGCAGCCCCGTTAGGGTGGGGAACACTGAAGCTTTCTTT.

This clonotype occurred a few times. The rearrangement uses TRBV20-1 and TRBJ2-1; no clear D. Per the germline V gene, CDR1 is DFQATT and CDR2 is SNEGSKA (reference sequence). The CDR3 is 12 amino acids. The DNA of the CDR3 is TGCAGGGTCCCCGCCACGGCTAATGAGCAGTTCTTC. Translated, it gives CRVPATANEQFF.

The chain is built from TRBV21-1 and TRBJ1-5. TRBV21-1 is termed a pseudogene. The CDR3 is made up of 10 amino acids. CDR3: CARHLEPQHF. In DNA, the CDR3 is TGTGCCAGACACCTCGAGCCCCAGCATTTT.

V usage is TRBV6-6 and J usage is TRBJ2-5; D ambiguous. V was cut by 0 bases and J by 1 base, with 9 bases left in between. Germline lookup yields CDR1 MNHNY and CDR2 SVGAGI (reference sequence). The CDR3 is 15 amino acids. This CDR3 is CASSYSLLTQETQYF. The CDR3 DNA follows: TGTGCCAGCAGTTACTCCCTACTCACCCAAGAGACCCAGTACTTC.

This clonotype has a count of ten or more. The chain recombines TRBV20-1 with TRBJ1-1, with a tentative D call TRBD1 (6 bases). CDR3 length: 15 residues. With 0 bases removed from V and 3 bases from J, the gap between germline ends came to 14 bases. Germline CDR1 and CDR2: DFQATT and SNEGSKA (reference sequence). DNA of the CDR3: TGCAGTGCTAGAGAGAGGAGGGGGAGAGACACTGAAGCTTTCTTT. Residues: CSARERRGRDTEAFF.

This rearrangement joins TRBV6-1 to TRBJ1-2; D may be TRBD1 (5 bases). Germline V lookup: CDR1 MNHNS, CDR2 SASEGT. The V and J ends lost 2 bases and 3 bases respectively, with 10 bases between them. This CDR3 region has 14 residues. The CDR3 loop is CASSETPTDYGYTF. The CDR3 nucleotides are TGTGCCAGCAGTGAAACCCCGACAGACTATGGCTACACCTTC.

V usage is TRBV27 and J usage is TRBJ2-7; D remains ambiguous. Germline CDR1 and CDR2: MNHEY and SMNVEV (reference sequence). This CDR3 is built from 12 residues. The V end lost 4 bases, the J end lost 3 bases, and 7 bases lay between the germline ends. The CDR3 nucleotides read TGTGCCAGCAGTTCTCGCCGCTACGAGCAGTACTTC. This sequence encodes CASSSRRYEQYF.

As concerns this clonotype: Sequence at one end of the junction differs from germline and may be a read error. This chain uses TRBV5-1 with TRBJ2-5; unclear D gene. Germline CDR1 is SGHRS and CDR2 is YFSETQ. The CDR3 spans 15 residues. CDR3 bases: TGCGCCAGCAGCTTGATGGCGGAGTACCAAGGGACCCAGTACTTC. It translates to CASSLMAEYQGTQYF.

V and J are TRBV28 and TRBJ2-5; tentatively, D is TRBD1 (6 bases). Germline lookup yields CDR1 MDHEN and CDR2 SYDVKM. The CDR3 is made up of 14 amino acids. V dropped 5 bases and J dropped 14 bases, with 24 bases sitting between them. The CDR3 spells CASSHYTGFGEHYF. The DNA for the CDR3 is TGTGCCAGCAGTCACTATACAGGGTTTGGCGAGCACTACTTC.

The chain is built from TRBV15 and TRBJ2-7, with 9 bases identical to TRBD2. Per the germline V gene, CDR1 is LNHNV and CDR2 is YYDKDF (reference sequence). The CDR3 totals 15 residues. The trim removed 1 base at V and 2 bases at J, leaving 3 bases unmatched. CDR3 loop: CATSRGASGAYEQYF. The DNA for the CDR3 is TGTGCCACCAGCAGAGGAGCTAGCGGGGCCTACGAGCAGTACTTC. The complete variable domain, with remaining parts taken from reference TRBV15 and TRBJ2-7, reads DAMVIQNPRYQVTQFGKPVTLSCSQTLNHNVMYWYQQKSSQAPKLLFHYYDKDFNNEADTPDNFQSRRPNTSFCFLDIRSPGLGDTAMYLCATSRGASGAYEQYFGPGTRLTVT.

V usage is TRBV5-1 and J usage is TRBJ2-4; D not certain. Germline CDR1 reads SGHRS; CDR2 reads YFSETQ. With 0 bases removed from V and 0 bases from J, the gap between germline ends came to 4 bases. The CDR3 totals 14 residues. CDR3 sequence (DNA): TGCGCCAGCAGCTTGGAGATAGCCAAAAACATTCAGTACTTC. The encoded protein is CASSLEIAKNIQYF.

This clonotype showed up many times. V is TRBV15 and J is TRBJ1-2; TRBD1 might be the D (5 bases). V was cut by 1 base and J by 7 bases, with 16 bases left in between. CDR3 length equals 15 residues. The germline CDR1 and CDR2 sequences are LNHNV and YYDKDF (reference sequence). CDR3 residues: CATSRGNLGESGYTF. The CDR3 region has the DNA TGTGCCACCAGCAGAGGAAACTTGGGGGAGAGTGGCTACACCTTC.

This clonotype was picked up a small number of times. The V gene is TRBV28, the J gene TRBJ2-4, with no clear D. The closer fit of TRBJ2-7 to the DNA end suggests the J call may be wrong. Germline CDR1 and CDR2: MDHEN and SYDVKM. The CDR3 consists of 17 residues. The CDR3, as DNA: TGTGCCAGCAGTTTACTCTCCTTTCCTAGAAGGGCCTACGAGCAGTACTTC. Protein: CASSLLSFPRRAYEQYF.

The chain employs TRBV4-3 and TRBJ2-3; D call uncertain. The germline V gene encodes CDR1 LGHNA and CDR2 YSLEER. The CDR3 has 15 amino acids. Trimming left V 2 bases short and J 4 bases short, with 13 bases between. The CDR3 protein is CASSQNSPAADTQYF. Here the CDR3 DNA reads TGCGCCAGCAGCCAAAATTCTCCGGCGGCAGATACGCAGTATTTT.